Following are 22 T cell receptor beta chains from one sample sequenced in a study of blood T cells in healthy people across ages. The use of a sample-barcoded 5' primer and a J-beta primer mix characterized a second PCR of about 7 to 12 cycles. A single record per CDR3 protein comes from TCRdb applying MiXCR to the 5' RACE reads. The sample contains some 1.7 million distinct CDR3 sequences, approximately 30% of which appear only once. Material: blood. All receptors derive from a woman aged 25 to 39 in good health.

The chain recombines TRBV28 with TRBJ2-7; 8 bases line up with TRBD1. V was clipped by 7 bases and J by 3 bases; unmatched bases: 8. There are 14 residues in the CDR3. Germline V CDR1 and CDR2: MDHEN, SYDVKM. The CDR3 spells CASTTVDRVYEQYF. CDR3 bases: TGTGCCAGCACCACGGTGGACAGGGTCTACGAGCAGTACTTC. Full variable domain (rest looked up from reference TRBV28 and TRBJ2-7): DVKVTQSSRYLVKRTGEKVFLECVQDMDHENMFWYRQDPGLGLRLIYFSYDVKMKEKGDIPEGYSVSREKKERFSLILESASTNQTSMYLCASTTVDRVYEQYFGPGTRLTVT.

This clonotype has more than one count but fewer than ten. This rearrangement joins TRBV10-1 to TRBJ2-7; TRBD2 aligns across 8 bases. Unmatched junction bases numbered 7, after V lost 2 bases and J lost 4 bases. The length of the CDR3 is 15 residues. The germline V gene has CDR1 WNHNN and CDR2 SYGVQD (reference sequence). The CDR3 DNA reads as TGCGCCAGCAGTGAGCAAGCGGGAGCGGGTTACGAGCAGTACTTC. Translating gives CASSEQAGAGYEQYF.

The V gene is TRBV7-2, the J gene TRBJ1-2; 8 bases agree with TRBD1. V lost 5 bases and J lost 8; bases outside the gene matches: 13. Per the germline V gene, CDR1 is SGHTA and CDR2 is FQGNSA. This CDR3 spans 15 amino acids. CDR3 DNA: TGTGCCAGCAGCCAGATTCAGGGGGCAATCGGAGGCTACACCTTC. It specifies CASSQIQGAIGGYTF.

DNA of the CDR3: TGTGCCAGCAGTTACAGGGCTAGCGGGGGGTTCTACGAGCAGTACTTC. Translated: CASSYRASGGFYEQYF. This chain uses TRBV6-5 with TRBJ2-7; 11 nucleotides line up with TRBD2. This CDR3 region has 16 residues. V lost 2 bases to trimming and J lost 3 bases; unmatched junction nucleotides: 6. Germline loops: CDR1 MNHEY, CDR2 SVGAGI.

V and J are TRBV6-2 or TRBV6-3 and TRBJ1-2, with D possibly being TRBD1 (6 bases). Germline CDR1 and CDR2: MNHEY and SVGEGT. The CDR3 loop spans 13 amino acids. Trimming took 5 bases from V and 6 from J, leaving 13 bases between them. The CDR3, as DNA: TGTGCCAGCAGTCCACTCAACAGGGATGGCTACACCTTC. This sequence encodes CASSPLNRDGYTF.

The chain employs TRBV28 and TRBJ1-6, with D perhaps TRBD1 (5 bases). Germline lookup yields CDR1 MDHEN and CDR2 SYDVKM. Trimming left V 8 bases short and J 6 bases short, with 11 bases between. The CDR3 length is 13 residues. CDR3 in DNA: TGTGCCAGCGATCGGGACGGTAATTCACCCCTCCACTTT. Translation gives CASDRDGNSPLHF.

For this clonotype: A much larger clone lies a single base off, so this may be a read error. V is TRBV24-1 and J is TRBJ2-1, with D hard to call. The J call is doubtful: the DNA matches TRBJ2-7 better. The CDR3 covers 15 residues. The germline V gene encodes CDR1 KGHDR and CDR2 SFDVKD. The CDR3 sequence is CATSQDGNSYNEQYF. The CDR3 DNA follows: TGTGCCACCAGTCAGGACGGAAACTCCTACAATGAGCAGTACTTC.

At least ten counts were recorded for this clonotype. This may be a read error: a much more frequent sequence differs by one nucleotide. The genes are TRBV7-2 and TRBJ2-7, with 7 bases lining up with TRBD1. The CDR3 has 13 residues. Germline loops: CDR1 SGHTA, CDR2 FQGNSA. With 5 bases clipped from V and 1 base from J, the junction kept 2 bases outside the gene matches. CDR3 in amino acids: CASSQQGSYEQYF. The CDR3 DNA is TGTGCCAGCAGCCAACAGGGGTCCTACGAGCAGTACTTC.

The chain links TRBV5-1 to TRBJ2-7; no reliable D call. CDR3 length: 12 residues. From germline, CDR1 is SGHRS and CDR2 YFSETQ. V was pared by 7 bases and J by 0 bases, with 8 bases between. The CDR3 DNA sequence: TGCGCCAGCGCTGTCAACTCCTACGAGCAGTACTTC. This sequence encodes CASAVNSYEQYF.

This clonotype was picked up a small number of times. The chain employs TRBV5-1 and TRBJ2-1; D is possibly TRBD2 (7 bases). The CDR3 sequence is 14 residues long. CDR1 is SGHRS, CDR2 YFSETQ, per germline. Trimming pared 7 bases from V and 7 bases from J, leaving 18 bases between. CDR3 sequence (DNA): TGCGCCAGCCGCCTCGGGGGGCTAGTTAATGAGCAGTTCTTC. It encodes CASRLGGLVNEQFF.

Turning to this clonotype: This may stem from a read error, because a much larger clone lies one nucleotide away. The chain joins TRBV20-1 to TRBJ2-1; possible D gene TRBD2, 5 bases. This CDR3 region has 13 residues. Between the trimmed V and J ends, which lost 2 bases and 9 bases, there was a span of 14 bases. Germline loops: CDR1 DFQATT, CDR2 SNEGSKA (reference sequence). This CDR3 is CSARQTLGSEQFF. The CDR3 nucleotides read TGCAGTGCTAGACAGACCCTAGGGAGTGAGCAGTTCTTC.

This clonotype was recorded many times. This rearrangement joins TRBV12-3 or TRBV12-4 to TRBJ2-7; TRBD1 matches 9 bases. This CDR3 contains 14 residues. Unmatched junction bases numbered 6, after V lost 6 bases and J lost 3 bases. This chain's CDR3 is CASRGKGQGYEQYF. The CDR3 region has the DNA TGTGCCAGCAGGGGAAAGGGACAGGGCTACGAGCAGTACTTC.

Remarks on this clonotype: Possible read error: a much larger clone is one base away. The chain links TRBV6-6 to TRBJ2-7, with D unresolved. Germline lookup yields CDR1 MNHNY and CDR2 SVGAGI (reference sequence). The CDR3 loop spans 13 amino acids. This CDR3 is CASSYGAAYGQYF. CDR3 DNA: TGTGCCAGCAGTTACGGCGCAGCCTACGGGCAGTACTTC.

The J gene is TRBJ2-2, the V gene TRBV20-1, with D perhaps TRBD1 (6 bases). Trimming pared 6 bases from V and 4 bases from J, leaving 12 bases between. CDR3 length: 13 amino acids. Germline CDR1 is DFQATT and CDR2 is SNEGSKA (reference sequence). The CDR3 DNA reads TGCAGTGCCACCGGGACAAGCACCGGGGAGCTGTTTTTT. It specifies CSATGTSTGELFF.

The chain couples TRBV7-9 to TRBJ2-3; D unclear. Germline CDR1 and CDR2: SEHNR and FQNEAQ (reference sequence). V lost 5 bases and J lost 4, with 10 bases in between. CDR3 length: 13 amino acids. CDR3 amino acids: CASSPVAPDTQYF. DNA for the CDR3: TGTGCCAGCAGCCCAGTTGCCCCAGATACGCAGTATTTT.

This chain links TRBV11-2 with TRBJ2-7; D is unclear. V gave up 7 bases and J gave up 6 bases, with 19 bases separating them. The germline gives CDR1 SGHAT, CDR2 FQNNGV. This CDR3 contains 14 residues. CDR3 coding DNA: TGTGCCAGCACCGTCAGACCATCCAACTGCGAGCAGTACTTC. Encoded protein: CASTVRPSNCEQYF.

The chain couples TRBV29-1 to TRBJ1-1, with 7 bases lining up with TRBD1. With V trimmed by 6 bases and J by 3 bases, 13 bases remained unmatched. The CDR3 loop spans 15 amino acids. The germline V gene has CDR1 SQVTM and CDR2 ANQGSEA. The chain's CDR3 is CSVGPQGRGYTEAFF. The DNA for the CDR3 is TGCAGCGTCGGACCTCAAGGCAGGGGGTACACTGAAGCTTTCTTT.

In regard to this clonotype: One end of the junction does not line up with germline, which may come from a read error. The chain joins TRBV3-1 to TRBJ2-1; weak D call: TRBD2 (5 bases). CDR3 length equals 13 residues. The V gene's germline CDR1 is LGHDT and CDR2 YNNKEL (reference sequence). CDR3 nucleotide sequence: TGTGTCAGCAGCCAATTTCGGGGTAATGAGCAGTTCTTC. Its protein product is CVSSQFRGNEQFF.

This clonotype was counted only a few times. The V gene is TRBV12-3 or TRBV12-4, the J gene TRBJ2-3; 8 nucleotides line up with TRBD2. The length of the CDR3 is 14 residues. V lost 5 bases to trimming and J lost 4 bases; unmatched junction nucleotides: 5. CDR3 nucleotide sequence: TGTGCCAGCAGTCATCGGGAGGGCCCAGATACGCAGTATTTT. It encodes CASSHREGPDTQYF.

The sample holds a few counts of this clonotype. J is TRBJ2-1 and V is TRBV24-1; D is possibly TRBD2 (6 bases). The germline V gene has CDR1 KGHDR and CDR2 SFDVKD. Trimming pared 2 bases from V and 5 bases from J, leaving 12 bases between. The CDR3 loop spans 15 amino acids. For the CDR3, the DNA is TGTGCCACCAGTGATTCACGGTCGGGGGACAATGAGCAGTTCTTC. Its protein product is CATSDSRSGDNEQFF.

J is TRBJ2-2 and V is TRBV7-2; 9 bases line up with TRBD2. The V segment lost 1 base and the J segment 4 bases; nucleotides outside the gene matches: 4. Germline loops: CDR1 SGHTA, CDR2 FQGNSA. The CDR3 is 16 residues long. CDR3: CASSLDPAGGTGELFF. CDR3 sequence (DNA): TGTGCCAGCAGCTTAGATCCAGCGGGGGGCACCGGGGAGCTGTTTTTT.

Ten or more counts support this clonotype. V and J are TRBV12-3 or TRBV12-4 and TRBJ2-7; no firm D call. The CDR3 has 11 amino acids. Trimming shortened V by 3 bases and J by 6 bases, and 6 bases separated the two germline ends. CDR3 in amino acids: CASSFLSEQYF. For the CDR3, the DNA is TGTGCCAGCAGTTTCTTGTCCGAGCAGTACTTC.